This is a list of T cell receptor beta chains from one sample in a study of blood T cells in healthy people across ages. TCRdb processed the 5' RACE reads anew with MiXCR; each CDR3 protein has one entry. The table has hundreds of thousands of distinct CDR3 sequences, about 24% seen once. The material sequenced was blood. These receptors came from a man between 65 and 79 years old in good health. Each CDR3 is given with its conserved first and last residue. The D gene is left open where the match is weak. Rows may omit the clone size; those that give it use once, few, many or a size class.

TRBV9,.,TRBJ2-5,14,.,CASSVEAGRETQYF,TGTGCCAGCAGCGTAGAGGCGGGTAGGGAGACCCAGTACTTC
TRBV28,many,TRBJ2-6,15,.,CASMRGTSGANVLTF,TGTGCCAGCATGAGGGGAACCTCTGGGGCCAACGTCCTGACTTTC
TRBV6-6,few,TRBJ1-4,15,.,CASSYPWGVGEKLFF,TGTGCCAGCAGTTACCCCTGGGGAGTGGGTGAAAAACTGTTTTTT
TRBV13,.,TRBJ1-1,16,TRBD1,CASSPRDRGLDTEAFF,TGTGCCAGCAGCCCCCGGGACAGGGGGCTGGACACTGAAGCTTTCTTT
TRBV20-1,.,TRBJ1-2,13,TRBD1,CSASSGGSYGYTF,TGCAGTGCTTCCTCAGGGGGCAGCTATGGCTACACCTTC
TRBV11-2,.,TRBJ2-5,14,TRBD2,CASSFQRGQETQYF,TGTGCCAGCAGCTTTCAGCGGGGGCAAGAGACCCAGTACTTC
TRBV5-8,.,TRBJ2-5,17,TRBD2,CASSLTYPLISGETQYF,TGTGCCAGCAGCCTTACATACCCACTAATTAGCGGGGAGACCCAGTACTTC
TRBV12-3/TRBV12-4,few,TRBJ2-1,17,TRBD2,CASRNRDPGLAGNEQFF,TGTGCCAGCAGGAATCGCGATCCGGGACTAGCCGGCAATGAGCAGTTCTTC
TRBV10-3,.,TRBJ2-1,15,.,CAISGPESSYNEQFF,TGTGCCATCTCTGGGCCGGAGAGCTCCTACAATGAGCAGTTCTTC
TRBV20-1,.,TRBJ2-3,14,.,CSARPLRGENTQYF,TGCAGTGCTCGTCCCCTGAGGGGGGAGAATACGCAGTATTTT
TRBV3-1,few,TRBJ1-4,16,TRBD1,CASSLQGGPTNEKLFF,TGTGCCAGCAGCCTCCAGGGGGGTCCAACTAATGAAAAACTGTTTTTT
TRBV12-3/TRBV12-4,.,TRBJ2-2,17,TRBD1,CASSPGQGVSNTGELFF,TGTGCCAGCAGTCCGGGACAGGGGGTTTCGAACACCGGGGAGCTGTTTTTT
TRBV11-2,.,TRBJ1-4,15,TRBD1,CASSLQTGTAEKLFF,TGTGCCAGCAGTCTCCAGACAGGGACGGCTGAAAAACTGTTTTTT
TRBV9,few,TRBJ1-2,15,.,CASSVGRSKVIGYTF,TGTGCCAGCAGCGTAGGAAGGAGCAAAGTTATTGGCTACACCTTC
TRBV2,.,TRBJ1-6,15,TRBD1,CASIGTGRGNSPLHF,TGTGCCAGCATCGGGACAGGGAGAGGCAATTCACCCCTCCACTTT
TRBV24-1,few,TRBJ2-1,15,.,CATSAARGIYNEQFF,TGTGCCACCAGTGCCGCTAGGGGAATATACAATGAGCAGTTCTTC
TRBV4-1,.,TRBJ2-6,19,TRBD1,CASSRDREINWAGANVLTF,TGCGCCAGCAGCCGGGACAGGGAAATAAATTGGGCTGGGGCCAACGTCCTGACTTTC
TRBV4-3,few,TRBJ1-2,14,.,CASSIQGGDYGYTF,TGCGCCAGCAGCATACAGGGTGGGGACTATGGCTACACCTTC
TRBV28,few,TRBJ1-2,16,TRBD1,CASRLGSDRVSDGYTF,TGTGCCAGCAGATTGGGGAGCGACAGGGTGTCGGATGGCTACACCTTC
TRBV7-9,few,TRBJ2-7,14,TRBD1,CASSLAGQIYEQYF,TGTGCCAGCAGCTTAGCGGGACAGATCTACGAGCAGTACTTC
TRBV5-1,few,TRBJ1-4,15,TRBD1,CASSAGTGANEKLFF,TGCGCCAGCAGCGCGGGGACAGGGGCTAATGAAAAACTGTTTTTT
TRBV5-1,few,TRBJ2-5,14,TRBD2,CASSPGLAGAIQYF,TGCGCCAGCAGCCCAGGACTAGCGGGGGCCATCCAGTACTTC
TRBV5-1,.,TRBJ2-3,17,TRBD1,CASSFIPGTGDTDTQYF,TGCGCCAGCAGCTTTATACCCGGGACAGGGGACACAGATACGCAGTATTTT
TRBV12-5,.,TRBJ1-5,13,.,CASSEGFNQPQHF,TGTGCTAGTAGTGAGGGATTTAATCAGCCCCAGCATTTT
TRBV12-3/TRBV12-4,few,TRBJ2-3,16,.,CASSPPIAWCTDTQYF,TGTGCCAGCAGCCCACCTATCGCGTGGTGCACAGATACGCAGTATTTT
TRBV20-1,.,TRBJ1-6,16,TRBD1,CSARQGTGVGNSPLHF,TGCAGTGCTAGACAAGGGACAGGGGTTGGGAATTCACCCCTCCACTTT
TRBV7-9,.,TRBJ1-2,11,.,CASSFQGGYTF,TGTGCCAGCAGCTTTCAGGGTGGCTACACCTTC
TRBV7-2,.,TRBJ1-2,15,.,CASSARYLTTYGYTF,TGTGCCAGCAGCGCCAGGTATCTGACGACCTATGGCTACACCTTC
TRBV10-3,few,TRBJ1-5,15,.,CAISESATGFQPQHF,TGTGCCATCAGTGAGTCGGCTACAGGGTTCCAGCCCCAGCATTTT
TRBV12-3/TRBV12-4,.,TRBJ2-5,16,TRBD1,CASSPTGTGLRETQYF,TGTGCCAGCAGTCCTACCGGGACAGGGCTGAGAGAGACCCAGTACTTC
TRBV6-5,.,TRBJ1-6,12,.,CASREGVTPLHF,TGTGCCAGCAGGGAGGGGGTTACACCCCTCCACTTT
TRBV29-1,few,TRBJ2-5,12,TRBD2,CSVELAGPPGLF,TGCAGCGTTGAACTAGCGGGTCCCCCGGGGCTCTTC
TRBV7-2,few,TRBJ1-4,15,.,CASTLGPLGGEKLFF,TGTGCCAGCACCCTGGGGCCATTGGGCGGAGAAAAACTGTTTTTT
TRBV20-1,.,TRBJ2-2,14,TRBD1,CSALQGANTGELFF,TGCAGTGCTCTACAGGGGGCGAACACCGGGGAGCTGTTTTTT
TRBV24-1,many,TRBJ2-3,15,TRBD1,CATSDHGQGTDTQYF,TGTGCCACCAGTGACCACGGACAGGGGACAGATACGCAGTATTTT
TRBV2,few,TRBJ1-4,18,TRBD1,CASSETFRGSSWLEKLFF,TGTGCCAGCAGTGAGACTTTCAGGGGGTCCTCCTGGCTTGAAAAGCTGTTTTTT
TRBV5-1,few,TRBJ2-7,15,.,CASSLAHGATYEQYF,TGCGCCAGCAGCTTGGCCCATGGAGCTACCTACGAGCAGTACTTC
TRBV7-3,.,TRBJ2-7,15,.,CASSLNGGDGYEQYF,TGTGCCAGCAGCTTAAATGGGGGAGACGGCTACGAGCAGTACTTC
TRBV18,many,TRBJ1-5,13,.,CASSQGQNQPQHF,TGCGCCAGCAGCCAAGGCCAAAACCAGCCCCAGCATTTT
TRBV30,.,TRBJ2-1,15,.,CACSGRLDSYNEQLF,TGTGCCTGCTCCGGTAGACTCGACTCCTACAATGAGCAGCTCTTC
TRBV20-1,few,TRBJ2-3,16,TRBD2,CSATFFLGRAGDTQYF,TGCAGTGCTACCTTTTTTCTCGGGAGGGCCGGAGATACGCAGTATTTT
TRBV20-1,few,TRBJ1-5,15,TRBD1,CSAPRGQGSMQPQHF,TGCAGTGCTCCCCGCGGACAGGGGAGCATGCAGCCCCAGCATTTT
TRBV20-1,few,TRBJ1-3,16,.,CSASLGIPSSGNTIYF,TGCAGTGCTAGCCTAGGGATCCCAAGCTCTGGAAACACCATATATTTT
TRBV18,few,TRBJ2-3,13,.,CASFQRKGDTQYF,TGTGCCAGCTTCCAACGGAAGGGAGATACGCAGTATTTT
TRBV7-9,few,TRBJ1-2,14,.,CASSSTGADYGYTF,TGTGCCAGCAGCTCCACGGGGGCGGACTATGGCTACACCTTC
TRBV6-4,.,TRBJ2-3,16,.,CASRRTGTSSTDTQYF,TGTGCCAGCAGAAGAACAGGGACCTCTAGCACAGATACGCAGTATTTT
TRBV20-1,.,TRBJ2-3,15,.,CSASVESSVTDTQYF,TGCAGTGCTAGTGTGGAGTCTAGCGTCACAGATACGCAGTATTTT
TRBV19,.,TRBJ2-3,15,.,CASSIGPSRTDTQYF,TGTGCCAGTAGTATTGGACCCTCCCGCACAGATACGCAGTATTTT
TRBV12-3/TRBV12-4,.,TRBJ1-1,14,TRBD1,CASSFKGAQTEAFF,TGTGCCAGCAGTTTTAAGGGGGCGCAGACTGAAGCTTTCTTT
TRBV7-6,few,TRBJ2-7,12,.,CASSPIPYEQYF,TGTGCCAGCAGCCCGATTCCCTACGAGCAGTACTTC
TRBV30,few,TRBJ2-5,11,.,CAWKARETQYF,TGTGCCTGGAAGGCTCGCGAGACCCAGTACTTC
TRBV6-6,few,TRBJ1-4,13,.,CASSYRAFAELFF,TGTGCCAGCAGTTACAGGGCCTTCGCGGAACTGTTTTTT
TRBV3-1,.,TRBJ2-7,16,TRBD2,CASSRTGTSGSYEQYF,TGTGCCAGCAGCAGAACCGGGACTAGCGGGTCCTACGAGCAGTACTTC
TRBV11-2,few,TRBJ1-1,14,.,CASRLGVSDTEAFF,TGTGCCAGCAGGTTAGGTGTTAGCGACACTGAAGCTTTCTTT
TRBV5-1,.,TRBJ1-1,13,.,CASSSGRSNEAFF,TGCGCCAGCAGCTCCGGACGTTCAAATGAAGCTTTCTTT
TRBV6-5,many,TRBJ2-7,13,.,CASSLWGSYEQYF,TGTGCCAGCAGTTTGTGGGGCTCCTACGAGCAGTACTTC
TRBV9,many,TRBJ2-3,15,TRBD1,CASSVGQGGTDTQYF,TGTGCCAGCAGCGTAGGACAGGGTGGGACAGATACGCAGTATTTT
TRBV7-8,many,TRBJ2-1,14,TRBD2,CASRSGGSYNEQFF,TGTGCCAGCAGGAGCGGGGGTTCCTACAATGAGCAGTTCTTC
TRBV3-1,.,TRBJ2-1,15,TRBD2,CASSQGTSVIDEQFF,TGTGCCAGCAGCCAAGGCACTAGCGTTATCGATGAGCAGTTCTTC
TRBV20-1,few,TRBJ2-2,14,TRBD2,CSARRGANTGELFF,TGCAGTGCTAGGCGGGGGGCGAACACCGGGGAGCTGTTTTTT